These 18 T cell receptor beta chains were all obtained from the same sample, sequenced in a study of post-analysis software for immune sequencing data. Study conclusions and caveats: Higher frequency in patients than in controls was seen for roughly five TRBV segments, with TRBV5-6, TRBV5-1 and TRBV20-1 among them.

Every TCR beta cDNA library bore unique molecular identifiers. TCRdb reprocessed the PCR reads with MiXCR, giving one entry per CDR3 protein. The data contain about 760,000 distinct CDR3 sequences, 25% to 30% of them seen just once; the ten biggest clones take up more than 0.45%. Their cognate antigens are unknown. The specimen sequenced was blood. These receptors came from a girl between 10 and 17 years old with multiple sclerosis.

This clonotype was found many times. The chain is built from TRBV5-1 and TRBJ2-7; 9 nucleotides align to TRBD1. This CDR3 spans 14 amino acids. J gave up 0 bases and V 4 bases, and 2 bases lay outside the gene matches. Germline-derived CDR1 and CDR2 are SGHRS and YFSETQ. CDR3 sequence (DNA): TGCGCCAGCAGCCCGGACAGGGGCTCCTACGAGCAGTACTTC. Translating it yields CASSPDRGSYEQYF.

CDR3 nucleotide sequence: TGTGCCAGCAGTATCGGACTAGCGGTGGAGACCCAGTACTTC. The encoded protein is CASSIGLAVETQYF. The V gene is TRBV6-2 or TRBV6-3, the J gene TRBJ2-5, with 10 bases matching TRBD2. Germline loops: CDR1 MNHEY, CDR2 SVGEGT. The CDR3 sequence is 14 residues long. J lost 5 bases, V lost 5 bases, and 5 bases had no gene match.

This clonotype occurred a few times. V gene TRBV3-1 combines with J gene TRBJ2-1; weak D call: TRBD2 (5 bases). Trimming took off 0 bases at V and 8 bases at J, with 11 bases between the two ends. Per the germline V gene, CDR1 is LGHDT and CDR2 is YNNKEL (reference sequence). This CDR3 region has 14 residues. CDR3 region: CASSQDLGADEQFF. CDR3 coding DNA: TGTGCCAGCAGCCAAGATCTCGGAGCGGATGAGCAGTTCTTC.

This sequence joins TRBV7-2 and TRBJ1-5; D gene unclear. Deletions cut 2 bases from V and 6 bases from J, with 14 bases between. CDR3 size: 15 residues. CDR1 and CDR2 (germline): SGHTA, FQGNSA. The CDR3 loop is CASSLYPLLSQPQHF. CDR3 bases: TGTGCCAGCAGCTTATACCCCTTGCTATCTCAGCCCCAGCATTTT.

In its sample, this clonotype was seen a few times. This chain uses TRBV6-5 with TRBJ2-1; D ambiguous. Germline-derived CDR1 and CDR2 are MNHEY and SVGAGI. The CDR3 loop spans 16 amino acids. V lost 4 bases, J lost 0 bases, and 13 bases lay in between. This chain's CDR3 is CASSSSRFASYNEQFF. Here the CDR3 DNA reads TGTGCCAGCAGTTCGTCGCGGTTCGCCTCCTACAATGAGCAGTTCTTC.

This clonotype has more than one count but fewer than ten. The V and J genes are TRBV20-1 and TRBJ2-1; 10 positions agree with TRBD2. Germline assignment: CDR1 DFQATT and CDR2 SNEGSKA (reference sequence). CDR3 length equals 14 residues. The J segment lost 6 bases and the V segment lost 3 bases, leaving 5 bases of the junction unmatched. In DNA, the CDR3 is TGCAGTGCTAGCCCAGCGGGGGGGCTCAATGAGCAGTTCTTC. Translating gives CSASPAGGLNEQFF.

This clonotype has a handful of counts. The chain is built from TRBV4-1 and TRBJ1-5, with D uncertain. The CDR3 is made up of 15 amino acids. From germline, CDR1 is MGHRA and CDR2 YSYEKL. V was trimmed by 0 bases and J by 2 bases, leaving 8 bases between them. The chain's CDR3 is CASSQDGIGNQPQHF. In DNA, the CDR3 is TGCGCCAGCAGCCAAGACGGGATAGGCAATCAGCCCCAGCATTTT.

The chain combines TRBV27 with TRBJ1-2; D uncertain. Germline CDR1 MNHEY, CDR2 SMNVEV (reference sequence). V lost 6 bases to trimming and J lost 4 bases, with 21 bases between them. The CDR3 loop spans 16 amino acids. The CDR3 here is CASSRSRASPCYGYTF. The CDR3 DNA is TGTGCCAGCAGCCGCTCCAGAGCCAGCCCATGCTATGGCTACACCTTC.

The genes are TRBV28 and TRBJ2-1, with D perhaps matching TRBD1 (5 bases). V lost 4 bases, J lost 12 bases, and 13 bases lay in between. The CDR3 totals 12 residues. CDR1 and CDR2 (germline): MDHEN, SYDVKM. CDR3 region: CASSSPGQGQFF. The CDR3, as DNA: TGTGCCAGCAGTTCACCGGGCCAGGGGCAGTTCTTC.

This clonotype was observed a few times. The chain couples TRBV6-4 to TRBJ2-5, with D tentatively TRBD1 or TRBD2 (7 bases each). The CDR3 covers 15 residues. V was shortened by 5 bases and J by 5 bases, with 18 bases between the two germline ends. Germline-derived CDR1 and CDR2 are MRHNA and SNTAGT. DNA for the CDR3: TGTGCCAGCAGTTTCAGGGGGGGTAGCGCGGAGACCCAGTACTTC. As protein: CASSFRGGSAETQYF.

V gene TRBV11-2 combines with J gene TRBJ2-1; 8 bases line up with TRBD2. From germline, CDR1 is SGHAT and CDR2 FQNNGV. The CDR3 totals 15 residues. The V gene end was trimmed by 8 bases and the J gene end by 5 bases; junction bases not matched to a gene: 11. This chain's CDR3 is CASGGSGSYHNEQFF. The CDR3 bases are TGTGCCAGCGGAGGGAGCGGGAGTTACCACAATGAGCAGTTCTTC.

The V gene is TRBV19, the J gene TRBJ1-1; 8 nucleotides line up with TRBD1. This CDR3 is 12 amino acids long. V lost 9 bases, J lost 9 bases, and 9 bases stayed unmatched. From germline, CDR1 is LNHDA and CDR2 SQIVND (reference sequence). The CDR3: CASEPRQGQAFF. The CDR3 DNA reads TGTGCCAGCGAGCCTAGACAGGGGCAAGCTTTCTTT.

The V call is TRBV6-5, the J call TRBJ2-1; 14 nucleotides agree with TRBD2. J lost 8 bases, V lost 0 bases, and 12 bases had no gene match. Germline CDR1 and CDR2: MNHEY and SVGAGI. There are 19 residues in the CDR3. Written as DNA, the CDR3 is TGTGCCAGCAGTTACTCCGGGACTAGCGGGAGCGGGATAGGCGATGAGCAGTTCTTC. Translating gives CASSYSGTSGSGIGDEQFF.

This clonotype has more than one count but fewer than ten. This rearrangement joins TRBV29-1 to TRBJ2-7; 7 bases align to TRBD1. The CDR3 is 12 residues long. V lost 6 bases, J lost 3 bases, and 5 bases stayed unmatched. Germline CDR1 SQVTM, CDR2 ANQGSEA. CDR3 amino acids: CSVFGQDYEQYF. The CDR3 coding sequence is TGCAGCGTCTTCGGACAGGACTACGAGCAGTACTTC.

This clonotype occurred a few times. V gene TRBV7-2 combines with J gene TRBJ2-7, with a weak D call TRBD1 (6 bases). The CDR3 is made up of 13 amino acids. The germline gives CDR1 SGHTA, CDR2 FQGNSA. Deletions cut 1 base from V and 6 bases from J, with 10 bases between. CDR3 sequence reads: CASSLDRVLEQYF. The CDR3, as DNA: TGTGCCAGCAGCTTAGACAGGGTCCTCGAGCAGTACTTC.

This clonotype was picked up a small number of times. V is TRBV14 and J is TRBJ2-3; D gene ambiguous. The CDR3 runs to 13 residues. CDR1 is SGHDN, CDR2 FVKESK, per germline. Between the trimmed V and J ends, which lost 1 base and 5 bases, there was a span of 7 bases. The CDR3 region has the DNA TGTGCCAGCAGCCAAGGTCCCATAGATACGCAGTATTTT. It yields the protein CASSQGPIDTQYF.

This clonotype has just a few counts. The V and J genes are TRBV20-1 and TRBJ1-2, with a weak D call TRBD1 (5 bases). The germline CDR1 and CDR2 sequences are DFQATT and SNEGSKA (reference sequence). This CDR3 is built from 14 residues. V lost 3 bases and J 1 base, leaving 12 bases between the germline ends. In DNA form, the CDR3 reads TGCAGTGCTAGCCCGGGACTGTTTAACTATGGCTACACCTTC. Translation: CSASPGLFNYGYTF.

This clonotype was recorded a few times. The chain is built from TRBV6-6 and TRBJ1-1, with 7 nucleotides matching TRBD1. V was clipped by 2 bases and J by 6 bases; unmatched bases: 9. This CDR3 is built from 15 residues. Germline lookup yields CDR1 MNHNY and CDR2 SVGAGI (reference sequence). DNA of the CDR3: TGTGCCAGCAGTTACGCCCAGGGGGTTATGGCTGAAGCTTTCTTT. Translating gives CASSYAQGVMAEAFF.